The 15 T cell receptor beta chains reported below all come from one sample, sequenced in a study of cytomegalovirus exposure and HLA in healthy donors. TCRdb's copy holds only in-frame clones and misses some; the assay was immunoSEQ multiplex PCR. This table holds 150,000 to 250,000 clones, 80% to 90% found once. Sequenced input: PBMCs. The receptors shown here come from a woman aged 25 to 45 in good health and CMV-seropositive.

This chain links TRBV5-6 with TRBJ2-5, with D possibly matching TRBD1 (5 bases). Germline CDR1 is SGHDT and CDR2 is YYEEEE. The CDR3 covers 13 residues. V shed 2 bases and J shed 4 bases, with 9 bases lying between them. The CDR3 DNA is TGTGCCAGCAGCTTAACCCAGGGAGAGACCCAGTACTTC. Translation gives CASSLTQGETQYF.

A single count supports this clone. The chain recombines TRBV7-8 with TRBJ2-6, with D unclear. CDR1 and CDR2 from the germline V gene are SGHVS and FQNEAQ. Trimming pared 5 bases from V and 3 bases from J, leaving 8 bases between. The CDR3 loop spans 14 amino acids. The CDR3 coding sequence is TGTGCCAGCAGCCCGGGTGGTGGGGCCAACGTCCTGACTTTC. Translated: CASSPGGGANVLTF.

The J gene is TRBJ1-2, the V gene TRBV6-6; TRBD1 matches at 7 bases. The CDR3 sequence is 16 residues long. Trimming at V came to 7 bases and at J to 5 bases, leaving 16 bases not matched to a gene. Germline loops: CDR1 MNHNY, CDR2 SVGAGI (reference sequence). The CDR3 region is CASTPGLGQDTYGYTF. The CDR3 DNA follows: TGTGCCAGCACTCCGGGTCTCGGACAGGACACTTATGGCTACACCTTC.

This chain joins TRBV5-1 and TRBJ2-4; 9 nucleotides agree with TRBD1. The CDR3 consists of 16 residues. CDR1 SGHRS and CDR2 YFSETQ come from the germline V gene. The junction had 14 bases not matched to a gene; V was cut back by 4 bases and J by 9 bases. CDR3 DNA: TGCGCCAGCAGCAGCGGGACAGGGTCAACCCATGGCATTCAGTACTTC. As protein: CASSSGTGSTHGIQYF.

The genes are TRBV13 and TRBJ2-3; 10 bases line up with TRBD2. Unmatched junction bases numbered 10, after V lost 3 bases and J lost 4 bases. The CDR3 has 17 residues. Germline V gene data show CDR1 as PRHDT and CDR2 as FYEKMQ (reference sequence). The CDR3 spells CASSFTSGTPFADTQYF. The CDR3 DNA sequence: TGTGCCAGCAGCTTTACTAGCGGGACCCCCTTTGCAGATACGCAGTATTTT.

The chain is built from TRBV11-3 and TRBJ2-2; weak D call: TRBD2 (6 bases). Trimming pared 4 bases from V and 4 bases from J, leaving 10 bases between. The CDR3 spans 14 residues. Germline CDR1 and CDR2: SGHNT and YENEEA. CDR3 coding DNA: TGTGCCAGCAGCTCAGGAGCGGGCACCGGGGAGCTGTTTTTT. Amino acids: CASSSGAGTGELFF.

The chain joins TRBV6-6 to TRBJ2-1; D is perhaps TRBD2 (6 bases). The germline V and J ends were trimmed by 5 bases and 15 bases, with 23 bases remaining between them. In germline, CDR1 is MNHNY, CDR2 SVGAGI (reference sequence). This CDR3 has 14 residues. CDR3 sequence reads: CASSHLMPDYLRFF. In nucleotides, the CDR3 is TGTGCCAGCAGTCACCTTATGCCGGACTACTTGCGGTTCTTC.

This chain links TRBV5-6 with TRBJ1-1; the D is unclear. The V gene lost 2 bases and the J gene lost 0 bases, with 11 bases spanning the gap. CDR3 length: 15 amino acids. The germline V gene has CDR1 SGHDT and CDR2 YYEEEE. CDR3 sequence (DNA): TGTGCCAGCAGCTTTTTATCGGGGATGAACACTGAAGCTTTCTTT. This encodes CASSFLSGMNTEAFF.

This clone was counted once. The CDR3 here is CASSYPGRGEQYF. The CDR3 DNA reads TGTGCCAGCAGTTACCCCGGGCGGGGCGAGCAGTACTTC. The chain couples TRBV6-5 to TRBJ2-7, with D perhaps TRBD2 (6 bases). V was clipped by 2 bases and J by 6 bases, with 11 bases between them. In germline, CDR1 is MNHEY, CDR2 SVGAGI. The CDR3 is 13 residues long.

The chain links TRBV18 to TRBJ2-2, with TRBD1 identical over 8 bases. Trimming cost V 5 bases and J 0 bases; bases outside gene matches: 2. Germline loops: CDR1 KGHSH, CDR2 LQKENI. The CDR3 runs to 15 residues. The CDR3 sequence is CASSSGQANTGELFF. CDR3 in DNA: TGTGCCAGCTCATCGGGACAGGCGAACACCGGGGAGCTGTTTTTT.

The CDR3 sequence is CASSERMKAGVVFDEQFF. The CDR3 coding sequence is TGTGCCAGCAGTGAAAGAATGAAAGCGGGAGTTGTGTTTGATGAGCAGTTCTTC. This chain links TRBV6-1 with TRBJ2-1, with 8 bases identical to TRBD2. The V segment lost 2 bases and the J segment 8 bases; nucleotides outside the gene matches: 17. From germline, CDR1 is MNHNS and CDR2 SASEGT. The CDR3 has 18 residues.

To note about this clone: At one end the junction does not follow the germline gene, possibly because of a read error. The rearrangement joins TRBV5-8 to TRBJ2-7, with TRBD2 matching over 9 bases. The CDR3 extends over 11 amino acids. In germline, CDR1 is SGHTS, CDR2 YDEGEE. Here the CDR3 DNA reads TGTGCCAGCAGCGGGCCTAGCGGGACAATTTTC. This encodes CASSGPSGTIF.

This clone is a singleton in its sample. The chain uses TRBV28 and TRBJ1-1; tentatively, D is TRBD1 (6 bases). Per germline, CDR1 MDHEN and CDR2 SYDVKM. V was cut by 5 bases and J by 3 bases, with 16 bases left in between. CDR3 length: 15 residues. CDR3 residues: CASSRLQGWDTEAFF. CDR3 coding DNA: TGTGCCAGCAGTAGATTACAGGGCTGGGACACTGAAGCTTTCTTT.

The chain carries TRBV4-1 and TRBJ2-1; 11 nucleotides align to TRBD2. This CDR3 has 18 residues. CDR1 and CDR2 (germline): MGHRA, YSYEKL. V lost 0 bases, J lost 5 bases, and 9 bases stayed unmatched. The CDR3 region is CASSQEAPGTSGHNEQFF. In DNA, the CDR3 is TGCGCCAGCAGCCAAGAAGCCCCCGGGACTAGCGGACACAATGAGCAGTTCTTC.

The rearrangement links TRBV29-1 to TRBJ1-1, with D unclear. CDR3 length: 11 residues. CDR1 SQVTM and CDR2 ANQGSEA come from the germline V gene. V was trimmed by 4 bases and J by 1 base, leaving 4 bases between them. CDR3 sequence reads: CSVGRNTEAFF. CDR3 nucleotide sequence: TGCAGCGTTGGTCGGAACACTGAAGCTTTCTTT.